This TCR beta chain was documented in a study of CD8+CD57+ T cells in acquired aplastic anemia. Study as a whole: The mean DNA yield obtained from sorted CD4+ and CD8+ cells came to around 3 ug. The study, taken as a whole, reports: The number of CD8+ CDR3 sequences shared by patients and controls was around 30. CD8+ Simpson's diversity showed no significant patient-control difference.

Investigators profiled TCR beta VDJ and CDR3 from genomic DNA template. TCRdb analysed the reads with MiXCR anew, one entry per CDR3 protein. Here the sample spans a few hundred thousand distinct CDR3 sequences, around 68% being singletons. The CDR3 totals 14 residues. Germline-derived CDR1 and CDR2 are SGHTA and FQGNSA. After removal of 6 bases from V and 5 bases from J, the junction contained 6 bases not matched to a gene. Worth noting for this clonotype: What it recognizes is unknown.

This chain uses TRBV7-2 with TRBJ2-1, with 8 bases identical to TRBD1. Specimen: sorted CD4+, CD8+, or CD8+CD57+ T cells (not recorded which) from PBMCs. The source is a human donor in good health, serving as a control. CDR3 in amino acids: CASRATGVDNEQFF. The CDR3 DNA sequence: TGTGCCAGCAGGGCGACAGGGGTGGACAATGAGCAGTTCTTC.